The sequence of this T cell receptor beta chain was determined in a study of beta chain features in type 1 diabetes. Study-wide results and caveats: There were fewer insertions and more deletions at the VDJ junctions of type 1 diabetes patients. Shorter TCRB CDR3s, moderately but significantly so, were found in Type 1 diabetes patients in all four CD4+ subsets.

CDR3 length equals 15 residues. CDR1 is MDHEN and CDR2 is SYDVKM in the germline V gene. V lost 5 bases, J lost 4 bases, and 9 bases stayed unmatched. Expressed TCRB transcripts were sequenced because the entire RNA isolate underwent reverse transcription. The repertoire was sequenced with immunoSEQ multiplex PCR; TCRdb's copy has only in-frame clones and lacks some. The sample has under 150,000 clones, 48% seen once. With regard to this clone: No antigen is known for it.

V and J are TRBV28 and TRBJ2-7, with 9 bases lining up with TRBD1. This receptor was identified in a man between 18 and 35 years old in good health. Sequencing was performed on Tregs from blood. The CDR3, as DNA: TGTGCCAGCAGTACACTAGGGACAGGGAGTTACGAGCAGTACTTC. Residues: CASSTLGTGSYEQYF.